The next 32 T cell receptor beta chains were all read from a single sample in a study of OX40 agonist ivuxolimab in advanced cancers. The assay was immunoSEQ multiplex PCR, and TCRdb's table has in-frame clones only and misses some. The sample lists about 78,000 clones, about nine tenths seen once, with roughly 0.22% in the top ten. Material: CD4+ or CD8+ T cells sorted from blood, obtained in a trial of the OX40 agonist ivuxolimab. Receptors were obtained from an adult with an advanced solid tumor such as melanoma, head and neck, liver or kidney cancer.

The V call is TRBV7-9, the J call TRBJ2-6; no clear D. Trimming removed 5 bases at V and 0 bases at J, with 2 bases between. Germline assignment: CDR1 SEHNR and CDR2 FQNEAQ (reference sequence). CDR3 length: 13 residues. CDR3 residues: CASSGSGANVLTF. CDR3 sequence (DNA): TGTGCCAGCAGCGGCTCTGGGGCCAACGTCCTGACTTTC.

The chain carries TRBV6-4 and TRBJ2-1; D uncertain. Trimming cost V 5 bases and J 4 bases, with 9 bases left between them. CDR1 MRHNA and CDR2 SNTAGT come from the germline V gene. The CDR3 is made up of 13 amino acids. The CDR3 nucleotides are TGTGCCAGCAGTTTAGGCCTTTACAATGAGCAGTTCTTC. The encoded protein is CASSLGLYNEQFF.

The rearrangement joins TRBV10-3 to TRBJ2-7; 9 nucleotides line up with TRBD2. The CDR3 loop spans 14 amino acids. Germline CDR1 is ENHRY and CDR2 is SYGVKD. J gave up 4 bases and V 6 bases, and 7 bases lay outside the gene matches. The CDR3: CAIRATAGGYEQYF. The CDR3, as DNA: TGTGCCATCAGGGCGACTGCGGGAGGGTACGAGCAGTACTTC.

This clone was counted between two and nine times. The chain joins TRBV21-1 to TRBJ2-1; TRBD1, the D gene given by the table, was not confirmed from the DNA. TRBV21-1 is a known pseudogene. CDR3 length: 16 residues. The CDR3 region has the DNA TGTGCCAGCAGCACCCGGGACAGTGGACTGTACAATGAGCAGTTCTTC. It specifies CASSTRDSGLYNEQFF.

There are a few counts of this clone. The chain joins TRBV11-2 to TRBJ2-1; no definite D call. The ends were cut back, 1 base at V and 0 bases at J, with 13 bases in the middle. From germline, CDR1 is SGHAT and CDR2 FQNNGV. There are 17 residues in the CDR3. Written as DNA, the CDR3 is TGTGCCAGCAGCTTAGGAAACGAAGCCTCCTCCTACAATGAGCAGTTCTTC. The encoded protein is CASSLGNEASSYNEQFF.

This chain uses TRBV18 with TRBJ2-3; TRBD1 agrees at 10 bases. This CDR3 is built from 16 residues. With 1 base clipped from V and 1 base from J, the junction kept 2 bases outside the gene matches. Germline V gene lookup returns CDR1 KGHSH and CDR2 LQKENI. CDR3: CASSPQGQGGTDTQYF. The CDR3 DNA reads TGTGCCAGCTCACCACAAGGACAGGGGGGCACAGATACGCAGTATTTT. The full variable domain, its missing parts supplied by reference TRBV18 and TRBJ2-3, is NAGVMQNPRHLVRRRGQEARLRCSPMKGHSHVYWYRQLPEEGLKFMVYLQKENIIDESGMPKERFSAEFPKEGPSILRIQQVVRGDSAAYFCASSPQGQGGTDTQYFGPGTRLTVL.

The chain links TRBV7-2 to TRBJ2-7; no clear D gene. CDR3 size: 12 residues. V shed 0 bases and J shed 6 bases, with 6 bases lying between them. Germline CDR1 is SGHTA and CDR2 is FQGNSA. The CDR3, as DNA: TGTGCCAGCAGCTTAGCAAATCTCGAGCAGTACTTC. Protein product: CASSLANLEQYF. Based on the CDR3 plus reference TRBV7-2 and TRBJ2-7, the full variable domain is GAGVSQSPSNKVTEKGKDVELRCDPISGHTALYWYRQSLGQGLEFLIYFQGNSAPDKSGLPSDRFSAERTGGSVSTLTIQRTQQEDSAVYLCASSLANLEQYFGPGTRLTVT.

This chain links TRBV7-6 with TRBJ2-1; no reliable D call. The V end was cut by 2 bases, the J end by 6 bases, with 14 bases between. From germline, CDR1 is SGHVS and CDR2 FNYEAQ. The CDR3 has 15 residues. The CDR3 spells CASSLRLGIGNEQFF. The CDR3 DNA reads TGTGCCAGCAGCTTACGGCTAGGGATCGGCAATGAGCAGTTCTTC.

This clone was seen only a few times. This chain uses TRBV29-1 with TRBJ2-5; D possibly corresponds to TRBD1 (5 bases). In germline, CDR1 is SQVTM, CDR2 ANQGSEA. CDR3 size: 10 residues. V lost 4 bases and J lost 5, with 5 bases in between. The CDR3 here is CSVGQETQYF. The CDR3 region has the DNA TGCAGCGTTGGACAGGAGACCCAGTACTTC. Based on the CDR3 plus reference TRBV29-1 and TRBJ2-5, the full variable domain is SAVISQKPSRDICQRGTSLTIQCQVDSQVTMMFWYRQQPGQSLTLIATANQGSEATYESGFVIDKFPISRPNLTFSTLTVSNMSPEDSSIYLCSVGQETQYFGPGTRLLVL.

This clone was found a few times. CDR3 nucleotide sequence: TGCGCCAGCAGCTTGGGGACAGGGGGCCACAATGAGCAGTTCTTC. This encodes CASSLGTGGHNEQFF. The chain links TRBV5-1 to TRBJ2-1; 11 bases fit TRBD1. V lost 0 bases and J lost 5; bases outside the gene matches: 1. The CDR3 consists of 15 residues. Germline V lookup: CDR1 SGHRS, CDR2 YFSETQ.

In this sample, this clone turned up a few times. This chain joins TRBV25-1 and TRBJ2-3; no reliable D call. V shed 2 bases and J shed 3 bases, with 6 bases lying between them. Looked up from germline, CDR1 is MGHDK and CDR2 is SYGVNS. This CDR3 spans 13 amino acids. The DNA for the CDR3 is TGTGCCAGCAGTGAACAGGTTACAGATACGCAGTATTTT. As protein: CASSEQVTDTQYF.

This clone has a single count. The chain's CDR3 is CASSMALVAGGREQYF. CDR3 sequence (DNA): TGTGCCAGTAGTATGGCCCTTGTAGCGGGAGGGCGGGAGCAGTACTTC. This chain uses TRBV19 with TRBJ2-7; 11 nucleotides align to TRBD2. The CDR3 consists of 16 residues. Germline values: CDR1 LNHDA, CDR2 SQIVND (reference sequence). The junction had 11 bases not matched to a gene; V was cut back by 3 bases and J by 7 bases.

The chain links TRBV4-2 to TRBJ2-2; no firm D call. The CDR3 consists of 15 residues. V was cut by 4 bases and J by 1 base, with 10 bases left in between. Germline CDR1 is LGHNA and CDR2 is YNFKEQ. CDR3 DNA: TGTGCCAGCAGCCCGATGAGCTTGAACACCGGGGAGCTGTTTTTT. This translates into CASSPMSLNTGELFF.

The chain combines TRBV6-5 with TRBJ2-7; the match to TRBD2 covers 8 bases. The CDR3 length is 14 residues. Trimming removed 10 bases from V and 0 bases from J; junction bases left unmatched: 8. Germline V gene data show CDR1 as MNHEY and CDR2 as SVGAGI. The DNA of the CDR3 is TGTGCCACCTTTAGCGGGACCAACTCCTACGAGCAGTACTTC. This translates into CATFSGTNSYEQYF.

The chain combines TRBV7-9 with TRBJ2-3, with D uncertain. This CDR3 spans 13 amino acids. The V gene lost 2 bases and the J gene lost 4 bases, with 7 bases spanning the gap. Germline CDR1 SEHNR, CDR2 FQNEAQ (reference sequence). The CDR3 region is CASSLRYADTQYF. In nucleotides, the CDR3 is TGTGCCAGCAGCTTAAGATACGCAGATACGCAGTATTTT.

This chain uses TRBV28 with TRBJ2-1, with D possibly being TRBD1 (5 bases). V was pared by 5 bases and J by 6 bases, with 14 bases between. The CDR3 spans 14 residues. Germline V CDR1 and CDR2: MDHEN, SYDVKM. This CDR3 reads CASSIFSRGNEQFF. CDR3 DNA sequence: TGTGCCAGCAGTATCTTCTCTAGGGGCAATGAGCAGTTCTTC.

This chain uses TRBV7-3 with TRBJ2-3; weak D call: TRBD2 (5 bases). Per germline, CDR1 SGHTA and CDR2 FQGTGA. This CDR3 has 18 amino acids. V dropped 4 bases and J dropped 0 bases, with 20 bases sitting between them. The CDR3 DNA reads TGTGCCAGCAGCTCACATCGACCGAGCGGATCTAGCACAGATACGCAGTATTTT. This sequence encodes CASSSHRPSGSSTDTQYF.

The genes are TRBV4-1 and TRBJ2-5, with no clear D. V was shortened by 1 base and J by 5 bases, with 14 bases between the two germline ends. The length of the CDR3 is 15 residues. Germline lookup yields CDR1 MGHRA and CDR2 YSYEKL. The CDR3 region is CASSQVGVSRETQYF. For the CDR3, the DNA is TGCGCCAGCAGCCAAGTTGGGGTATCTCGGGAGACCCAGTACTTC.

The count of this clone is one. This CDR3 reads CSAPEQGMYTF. The DNA for the CDR3 is TGCAGTGCGCCTGAACAGGGGATGTACACCTTC. The chain is built from TRBV20-1 and TRBJ1-2; TRBD1 agrees at 7 bases. The CDR3 has 11 amino acids. Germline trimming cut 6 bases from V and 11 bases from J; bases unmatched to any gene: 9. The germline gives CDR1 DFQATT, CDR2 SNEGSKA (reference sequence).

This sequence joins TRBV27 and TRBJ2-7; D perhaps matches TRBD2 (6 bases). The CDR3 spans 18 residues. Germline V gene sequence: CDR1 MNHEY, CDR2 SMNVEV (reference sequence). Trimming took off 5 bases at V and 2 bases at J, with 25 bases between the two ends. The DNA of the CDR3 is TGTGCCAGCAGTCTATACGGACCGGGACTCTCGTATACCTACGAGCAGTACTTC. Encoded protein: CASSLYGPGLSYTYEQYF.

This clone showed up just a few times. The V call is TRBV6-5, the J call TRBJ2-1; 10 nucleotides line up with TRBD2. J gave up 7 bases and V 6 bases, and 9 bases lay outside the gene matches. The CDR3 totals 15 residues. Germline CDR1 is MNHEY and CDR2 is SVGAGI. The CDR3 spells CASSPRPSGSNEQFF. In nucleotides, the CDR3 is TGTGCCAGCAGCCCCCGTCCTAGCGGGAGTAATGAGCAGTTCTTC.

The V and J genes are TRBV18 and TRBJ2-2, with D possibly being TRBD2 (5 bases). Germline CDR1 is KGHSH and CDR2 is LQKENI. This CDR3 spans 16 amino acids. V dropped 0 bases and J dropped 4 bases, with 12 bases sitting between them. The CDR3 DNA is TGTGCCAGCTCACCACCGGCATCGGGGTCCACCGGGGAGCTGTTTTTT. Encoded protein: CASSPPASGSTGELFF.

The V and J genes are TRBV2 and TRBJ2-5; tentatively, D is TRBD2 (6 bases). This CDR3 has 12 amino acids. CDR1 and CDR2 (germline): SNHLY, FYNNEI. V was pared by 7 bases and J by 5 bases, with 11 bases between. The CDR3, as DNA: TGTGCCAGCAACCGGGAGAAGGAGACCCAGTACTTC. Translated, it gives CASNREKETQYF.

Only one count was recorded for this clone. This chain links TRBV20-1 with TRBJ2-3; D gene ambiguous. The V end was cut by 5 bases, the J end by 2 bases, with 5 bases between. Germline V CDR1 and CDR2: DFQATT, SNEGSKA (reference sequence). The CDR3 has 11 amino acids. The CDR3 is CSAGLTDTQYF. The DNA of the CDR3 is TGCAGTGCTGGGCTCACAGATACGCAGTATTTT.

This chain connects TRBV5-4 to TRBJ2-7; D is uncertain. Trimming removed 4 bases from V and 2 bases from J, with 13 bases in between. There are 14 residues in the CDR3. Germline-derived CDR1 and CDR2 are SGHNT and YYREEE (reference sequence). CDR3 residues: CASSDAGRTYEQYF. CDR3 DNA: TGTGCCAGCAGCGACGCCGGACGGACCTACGAGCAGTACTTC.

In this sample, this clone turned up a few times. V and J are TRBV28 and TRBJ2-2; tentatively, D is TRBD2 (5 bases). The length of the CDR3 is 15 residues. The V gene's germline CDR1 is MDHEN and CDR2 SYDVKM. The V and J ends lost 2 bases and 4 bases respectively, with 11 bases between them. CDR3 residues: CASSLRDSSTGELFF. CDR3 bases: TGTGCCAGCAGTTTACGGGATAGCAGCACCGGGGAGCTGTTTTTT.

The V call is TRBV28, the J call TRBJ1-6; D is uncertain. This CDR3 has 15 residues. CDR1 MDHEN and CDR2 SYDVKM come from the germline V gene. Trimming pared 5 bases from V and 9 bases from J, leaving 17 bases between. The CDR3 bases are TGTGCCAGCAGTGCTCTGGCGAGCTCGGGTTCACCCCTCCACTTT. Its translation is CASSALASSGSPLHF.

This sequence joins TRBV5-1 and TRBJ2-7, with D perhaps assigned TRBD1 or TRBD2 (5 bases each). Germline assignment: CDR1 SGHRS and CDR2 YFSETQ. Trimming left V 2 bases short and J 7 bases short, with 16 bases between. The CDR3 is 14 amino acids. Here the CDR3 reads CASSFGTDPKEQYF. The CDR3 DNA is TGCGCCAGCAGCTTTGGGACCGACCCTAAAGAGCAGTACTTC.

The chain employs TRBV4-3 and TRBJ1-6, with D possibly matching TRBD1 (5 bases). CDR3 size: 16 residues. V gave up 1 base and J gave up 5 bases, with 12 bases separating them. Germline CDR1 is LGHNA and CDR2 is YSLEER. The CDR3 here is CASSQAGLADNSPLHF. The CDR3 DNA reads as TGCGCCAGCAGCCAAGCAGGGCTGGCGGATAATTCACCCCTCCACTTT.

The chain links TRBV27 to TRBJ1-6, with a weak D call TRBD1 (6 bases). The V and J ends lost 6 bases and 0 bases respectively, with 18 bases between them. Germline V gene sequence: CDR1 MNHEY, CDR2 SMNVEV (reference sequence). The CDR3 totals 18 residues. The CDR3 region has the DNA TGTGCCAGCAGCCGGGACAAGTTCCGAAGCTCCTATAATTCACCCCTCCACTTT. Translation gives CASSRDKFRSSYNSPLHF.

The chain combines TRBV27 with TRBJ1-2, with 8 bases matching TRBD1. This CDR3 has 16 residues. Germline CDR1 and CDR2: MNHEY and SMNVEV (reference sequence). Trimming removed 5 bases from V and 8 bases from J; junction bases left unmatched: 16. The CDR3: CASSHLPGGAGGGYTF. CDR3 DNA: TGTGCCAGCAGTCATCTTCCAGGGGGCGCCGGGGGAGGCTACACCTTC.

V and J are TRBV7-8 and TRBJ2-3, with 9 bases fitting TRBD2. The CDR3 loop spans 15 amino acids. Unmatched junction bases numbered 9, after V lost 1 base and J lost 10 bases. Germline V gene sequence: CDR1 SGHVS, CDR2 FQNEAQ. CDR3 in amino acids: CASSLVAGGPGAQYF. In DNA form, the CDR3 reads TGTGCCAGCAGCTTAGTTGCGGGAGGGCCGGGAGCGCAGTATTTT.